The table lists the clone carrying this T cell receptor (beta chain) with a few counts. In germline, CDR1 is DFQATT, CDR2 SNEGSKA (reference sequence). J was trimmed by 3 bases and V by 6 bases; bases with no gene match: 6. There are 13 residues in the CDR3. One entry per CDR3 protein, called by TCRdb with MiXCR from the 5' RACE reads. Seen here are over 250,000 distinct CDR3 sequences, about a sixth observed once, and the top ten hold over 20%. The data are from a study of T-cell memory formation after mild COVID-19. The sequencing input was PBMCs or a T cell subset sorted from them (not recorded which). The chain uses TRBV20-1 and TRBJ2-7; 9 nucleotides match TRBD1. This TCR was recovered from a man in his late teens or twenties who had mild COVID-19 (a few samples of this study predate the infection). Cell type and time point are not known. DNA for the CDR3: TGCAGTGCGAAGACAGGGGGTTACTACGAGCAGTACTTC. This gives the protein CSAKTGGYYEQYF.